These 30 T cell receptor beta chains were all obtained from the same sample, sequenced in a study of human T cells and chemical hapten exposure. TCRdb re-called the RACE reads through MiXCR, storing one row per CDR3 protein. The table includes about 93,000 distinct CDR3 sequences, about 8.5% detected once. Time point defined: pre-sensitization, week 0. Treatment here: therapeutic diphenylcyclopropenone sensitization with weekly scalp DPC. The sequenced sample was whole blood, obtained in connection with sensitization to the hapten diphenylcyclopropenone (DPC). Every receptor here comes from a middle-aged man with alopecia areata. Some clones in this sample may be carry-over from other donors' samples.

The V call is TRBV2, the J call TRBJ2-3; no reliable D call. This CDR3 comprises 16 residues. The germline gives CDR1 SNHLY, CDR2 FYNNEI. V dropped 2 bases and J dropped 1 base, with 13 bases sitting between them. CDR3 sequence (DNA): TGTGCCAGCAGTGAATACAAATTTCAGGGCACAGATACGCAGTATTTT. Residues: CASSEYKFQGTDTQYF.

A single count supports this clonotype. The chain combines TRBV29-1 with TRBJ1-1, with no clear D. From germline, CDR1 is SQVTM and CDR2 ANQGSEA. The V and J ends lost 0 bases and 1 base respectively, with 6 bases between them. The CDR3 contains 13 residues. The CDR3 nucleotides are TGCAGCGTTGAAGACGGGCAGAACACTGAAGCTTTCTTT. It codes for CSVEDGQNTEAFF.

V gene TRBV6-6 combines with J gene TRBJ2-4; 8 nucleotides agree with TRBD1. CDR1 and CDR2 (germline): MNHNY, SVGAGI (reference sequence). The junction had 6 bases not matched to a gene; V was cut back by 4 bases and J by 7 bases. The CDR3 is 14 amino acids. CDR3 DNA: TGTGCCAGCAGTTCCGCCCAGGGGGCCAACATTCAGTACTTC. Protein sequence: CASSSAQGANIQYF.

Only a few counts were recorded for this clonotype. This chain connects TRBV12-3 or TRBV12-4 to TRBJ2-5, with D perhaps TRBD1 (5 bases). The CDR3 contains 13 residues. Trimming pared 4 bases from V and 3 bases from J, leaving 9 bases between. The CDR3 DNA sequence: TGTGCCAGCAGTTCCGACAGTAAAGAGACCCAGTACTTC. Translating it yields CASSSDSKETQYF.

The table lists this clonotype with many counts. One junction end does not reproduce the germline sequence, and a read error may be involved. V usage is TRBV7-7 and J usage is TRBJ1-4; 7 nucleotides match TRBD1. CDR1 and CDR2 from the germline V gene are SSHAT and FNYEAQ (reference sequence). The CDR3 runs to 15 residues. Here the CDR3 DNA reads TGTGCTAGCAGCTCCGGGACAGCAACTAATGAAAAACTGTTTTTT. This translates into CASSSGTATNEKLFF. The full variable domain, rest sourced from reference TRBV7-7 and TRBJ1-4, is GAGVSQSPRYKVTKRGQDVTLRCDPISSHATLYWYQQALGQGPEFLTYFNYEAQPDKSGLPSDRFSAERPEGSISTLTIQRTEQRDSAMYRCASSSGTATNEKLFFGSGTQLSVL.

Only a few counts were recorded for this clonotype. The rearrangement links TRBV5-6 to TRBJ2-5; 10 bases fit TRBD2. This CDR3 has 16 residues. V shed 4 bases and J 5 bases; nucleotides not matched to a gene: 11. Germline CDR1 reads SGHDT; CDR2 reads YYEEEE. CDR3 DNA: TGTGCCAGCAGCCTCGTAGCGGGAGGAGGACCTGAGACCCAGTACTTC. It translates to CASSLVAGGGPETQYF.

The rearrangement links TRBV10-3 to TRBJ2-1; D uncertain. Trimming took off 3 bases at V and 6 bases at J, with 18 bases between the two ends. CDR3 length: 16 residues. CDR1 and CDR2 (germline): ENHRY, SYGVKD. This CDR3 reads CAISESESRFTNEQFF. The CDR3 nucleotides read TGTGCCATCAGTGAAAGCGAGTCGCGATTCACCAATGAGCAGTTCTTC.

This clonotype was seen a few times. This sequence joins TRBV30 and TRBJ2-3, with TRBD2 identical over 13 bases. The CDR3 is 15 residues long. The germline V gene has CDR1 GTSNPN and CDR2 SVGIG (reference sequence). The V gene end was trimmed by 3 bases and the J gene end by 2 bases; junction bases not matched to a gene: 2. The CDR3: CAWSGLAGVTDTQYF. In DNA form, the CDR3 reads TGTGCCTGGAGCGGACTAGCGGGAGTCACAGATACGCAGTATTTT.

This clonotype was found a few times. The J gene is TRBJ2-7, the V gene TRBV12-3 or TRBV12-4; TRBD2 matches at 9 bases. V dropped 6 bases and J dropped 3; count of bases not matched to a gene: 9. CDR3 size: 15 residues. The CDR3, as DNA: TGTGCCAGCAGAGACCCGGGGACTAGCCTCTACGAGCAGTACTTC. It specifies CASRDPGTSLYEQYF.

The chain is built from TRBV6-2 or TRBV6-3 and TRBJ2-1; no clear D. This CDR3 has 13 amino acids. V lost 3 bases and J lost 14, with 17 bases in between. Germline CDR1 MNHEY, CDR2 SVGEGT. The CDR3 DNA is TGTGCCAGCAGTTATGCCGGGTCCCGTTCCGAGTTCTTC. Its protein product is CASSYAGSRSEFF.

The chain uses TRBV19 and TRBJ2-1, with 7 nucleotides matching TRBD1. CDR3 length equals 12 residues. CDR1 is LNHDA, CDR2 SQIVND, per germline (reference sequence). J lost 10 bases, V lost 4 bases, and 4 bases had no gene match. The CDR3 reads CASSTNRGEQFF. CDR3 DNA: TGTGCCAGTAGTACGAACAGGGGCGAGCAGTTCTTC.

The chain employs TRBV7-9 and TRBJ1-4; D ambiguous. This CDR3 comprises 16 residues. From germline, CDR1 is SEHNR and CDR2 FQNEAQ (reference sequence). Trimming took off 0 bases at V and 0 bases at J, with 8 bases between the two ends. CDR3 sequence (DNA): TGTGCCAGCAGCTTAGCGGTCGGGGCAACTAATGAAAAACTGTTTTTT. The encoded protein is CASSLAVGATNEKLFF.

This clonotype was recorded many times. V gene TRBV7-2 combines with J gene TRBJ2-1; 9 bases are shared with TRBD2. Germline V CDR1 and CDR2: SGHTA, FQGNSA. This CDR3 is 12 amino acids long. V dropped 2 bases and J dropped 13; count of bases not matched to a gene: 3. CDR3 coding DNA: TGTGCCAGCAGCTTATTAGCGGGAGTTCAGTTCTTC. Protein product: CASSLLAGVQFF.

The chain carries TRBV18 and TRBJ2-3; 9 bases match TRBD1. The J segment lost 2 bases and the V segment lost 2 bases, leaving 11 bases of the junction unmatched. This CDR3 has 18 amino acids. Germline V gene lookup returns CDR1 KGHSH and CDR2 LQKENI. Here the CDR3 reads CASSPIVGTGLPTDTQYF. CDR3 in DNA: TGTGCCAGCTCACCAATCGTGGGGACAGGGTTACCCACAGATACGCAGTATTTT. Full variable domain (rest looked up from reference TRBV18 and TRBJ2-3): NAGVMQNPRHLVRRRGQEARLRCSPMKGHSHVYWYRQLPEEGLKFMVYLQKENIIDESGMPKERFSAEFPKEGPSILRIQQVVRGDSAAYFCASSPIVGTGLPTDTQYFGPGTRLTVL.

This sequence joins TRBV10-3 and TRBJ1-6; 7 bases map to TRBD1. In germline, CDR1 is ENHRY, CDR2 SYGVKD. The length of the CDR3 is 15 residues. The V segment lost 7 bases and the J segment 7 bases; nucleotides outside the gene matches: 10. The CDR3 protein is CAITQPDRPNSPLHF. As DNA, the CDR3 is TGTGCCATCACCCAACCGGACAGGCCAAATTCACCCCTCCACTTT.

The chain links TRBV28 to TRBJ2-7; no definite D call. Per the germline V gene, CDR1 is MDHEN and CDR2 is SYDVKM. The CDR3 is 16 residues long. The V gene lost 6 bases and the J gene lost 6 bases, with 24 bases spanning the gap. CDR3 bases: TGTGCCAGCAGCCATCAGACCCTTTCGCTAGGCTCCGAGCAGTACTTC. Translating gives CASSHQTLSLGSEQYF.

This clonotype was seen ten or more times. The V and J genes are TRBV19 and TRBJ1-4, with D unresolved. CDR3 length: 14 amino acids. Germline V gene sequence: CDR1 LNHDA, CDR2 SQIVND (reference sequence). The ends were cut back, 4 bases at V and 8 bases at J, with 14 bases in the middle. For the CDR3, the DNA is TGTGCCAGTAGTAGCCCCAACATGATAGAAAAACTGTTTTTT. It codes for CASSSPNMIEKLFF.

In this sample, this clonotype turned up once. One end of the junction fails to match germline, which may point to a read error. This sequence joins TRBV25-1 and TRBJ2-5; tentatively, D is TRBD1 or TRBD2 (5 bases each). CDR1 is MGHDK and CDR2 is SYGVNS in the germline V gene. The CDR3 has 14 residues. CDR3 in amino acids: CVSRAPNGVETQYF. In DNA form, the CDR3 reads TGTGTCAGCAGGGCCCCGAACGGGGTAGAGACCCAGTACTTC. Looking up the rest from reference TRBV25-1 and TRBJ2-5 gives the full variable domain: EADIYQTPRYLVIGTGKKITLECSQTMGHDKMYWYQQDPGMELHLIHYSYGVNSTEKGDLSSESTVSRIRTEHFPLTLESARPSHTSQYLCVSRAPNGVETQYFGPGTRLLVL.

This clonotype was observed many times. The chain employs TRBV9 and TRBJ2-3; 16 bases are a match to TRBD2. The germline CDR1 and CDR2 sequences are SGDLS and YYNGEE. The CDR3 runs 21 residues. The V and J ends lost 0 bases and 4 bases, in that order; junction bases with no gene match: 14. The chain's CDR3 is CASSVGPSGLAGGPSPDTQYF. As DNA, the CDR3 is TGTGCCAGCAGCGTAGGTCCATCGGGACTAGCGGGAGGGCCGTCGCCAGATACGCAGTATTTT.

This sequence joins TRBV7-6 and TRBJ2-2; D is tentatively TRBD1 or TRBD2 (5 bases each). The germline V gene has CDR1 SGHVS and CDR2 FNYEAQ. The CDR3 consists of 18 residues. Trimming removed 1 base at V and 2 bases at J, with 17 bases between. The CDR3 protein is CASSLVVTGTKNTGELFF. CDR3 in DNA: TGTGCCAGCAGCTTAGTAGTTACCGGGACGAAAAACACCGGGGAGCTGTTTTTT.

With respect to this clonotype: A much larger clone lies a single base off, so this may be a read error. The chain recombines TRBV13 with TRBJ1-2; D possibly corresponds to TRBD1 (6 bases). Germline V lookup: CDR1 PRHDT, CDR2 FYEKMQ (reference sequence). The CDR3 covers 16 residues. CDR3 region: CASSLGIATGPYDYTF. Written as DNA, the CDR3 is TGTGCCAGCAGCTTAGGAATCGCGACAGGACCATATGACTACACCTTC.

This clonotype was detected ten times or more. CDR3 DNA sequence: TGCAGTGCTAGACAACGACTAGCGGGATTACAAAACATTCAGTACTTC. Translation gives CSARQRLAGLQNIQYF. The chain recombines TRBV20-1 with TRBJ2-4, with 11 bases that match TRBD2. V shed 2 bases and J 5 bases; nucleotides not matched to a gene: 8. There are 16 residues in the CDR3. The germline V gene encodes CDR1 DFQATT and CDR2 SNEGSKA (reference sequence).

V and J are TRBV29-1 and TRBJ1-1; unclear D gene. Germline V lookup: CDR1 SQVTM, CDR2 ANQGSEA. V shed 6 bases and J shed 8 bases, with 16 bases lying between them. The CDR3 length is 12 residues. This CDR3 reads CSVAGGKTEAFF. The CDR3 DNA sequence: TGCAGCGTGGCAGGCGGTAAAACCGAAGCTTTCTTT.

This clonotype was counted at least ten times. V and J are TRBV5-6 and TRBJ1-6; 7 bases match TRBD1. The CDR3 length is 17 residues. Trimming took 3 bases from V and 7 from J; bases not matched to a gene: 13. CDR1 is SGHDT, CDR2 YYEEEE, per germline. CDR3 sequence: CASSSSQQGLRNSPLHF. The CDR3 DNA sequence: TGTGCCAGCAGCTCCTCCCAACAGGGGTTAAGGAATTCACCCCTCCACTTT.

This clonotype was observed a handful of times. This chain links TRBV20-1 with TRBJ2-7; TRBD2 matches at 7 bases. This CDR3 comprises 13 residues. Germline V lookup: CDR1 DFQATT, CDR2 SNEGSKA (reference sequence). The junction had 6 bases not matched to a gene; V was cut back by 4 bases and J by 3 bases. CDR3 protein: CSAKTSFLYEQYF. The CDR3 DNA is TGCAGTGCTAAGACTAGCTTTCTCTACGAGCAGTACTTC.

This clonotype was seen a handful of times. The chain recombines TRBV3-1 with TRBJ2-3; TRBD2 matches 7 bases. Trimming took 0 bases from V and 2 from J; bases not matched to a gene: 2. The germline V gene encodes CDR1 LGHDT and CDR2 YNNKEL (reference sequence). This CDR3 region has 15 residues. CDR3 sequence: CASSQETSDTDTQYF. CDR3 DNA: TGTGCCAGCAGCCAAGAAACTAGCGACACAGATACGCAGTATTTT.

The J gene is TRBJ2-3, the V gene TRBV11-3; TRBD1 aligns across 10 bases. This CDR3 has 16 residues. V dropped 2 bases and J dropped 6; count of bases not matched to a gene: 8. CDR1 SGHNT and CDR2 YENEEA come from the germline V gene. CDR3 DNA sequence: TGTGCCAGCAGCTTACGGGACAGGGGTTTGTCGGATACGCAGTATTTT. Its protein product is CASSLRDRGLSDTQYF.

This clonotype was observed a few times. The V call is TRBV3-1, the J call TRBJ2-1; D call uncertain. Trimming stripped 4 bases from V and 1 base from J, with 11 bases between. Germline loops: CDR1 LGHDT, CDR2 YNNKEL (reference sequence). There are 15 residues in the CDR3. The CDR3 DNA is TGTGCCAGCAGCCCCGAAAGCCGGTCCTACAATGAGCAGTTCTTC. It translates to CASSPESRSYNEQFF.

The CDR3 DNA follows: TGTGCCAGCAGTTTACAGGACAGGGAAGAGACCCAGTACTTC. Translating it yields CASSLQDREETQYF. The rearrangement joins TRBV12-3 or TRBV12-4 to TRBJ2-5; 8 nucleotides align to TRBD1. The length of the CDR3 is 14 residues. V lost 2 bases and J lost 3; bases outside the gene matches: 2.

This clonotype has a count of ten or more. The rearrangement uses TRBV11-2 and TRBJ2-5; 11 nucleotides agree with TRBD2. This CDR3 region has 16 residues. Germline CDR1 reads SGHAT; CDR2 reads FQNNGV. The J segment lost 5 bases and the V segment lost 5 bases, leaving 10 bases of the junction unmatched. CDR3 nucleotide sequence: TGTGCCAGCAGCATACTAGCGGGGGCCCTCGGGGAGACCCAGTACTTC. As protein: CASSILAGALGETQYF.